This record concerns one T cell receptor (beta chain) sequence. This specimen includes other DNA sequences encoding the same CDR3. These data originate in a study of shared clonotypes between healthy human individuals. The repertoire was sequenced with immunoSEQ multiplex PCR; TCRdb's copy has only in-frame clones and lacks some. The profile covers roughly 1.4 million clones, with about 98.5% appearing a single time and roughly 0.35% taken by the ten largest. This receptor was identified in a man younger than 45 in good health. Sequenced: naive CD4+ T cells sorted from blood. The subset: CD45RA+ positively selected.

The CDR3 sequence: CASSLGIGEKLFF. In nucleotides, the CDR3 is TGTGCCAGCAGCTTAGGTATAGGGGAGAAACTGTTTTTT. The chain has TRBV7-3 and TRBJ1-4; D might be TRBD1 (5 bases). Trimming pared 2 bases from V and 11 bases from J, leaving 12 bases between. This CDR3 spans 13 amino acids. Germline loops: CDR1 SGHTA, CDR2 FQGTGA.